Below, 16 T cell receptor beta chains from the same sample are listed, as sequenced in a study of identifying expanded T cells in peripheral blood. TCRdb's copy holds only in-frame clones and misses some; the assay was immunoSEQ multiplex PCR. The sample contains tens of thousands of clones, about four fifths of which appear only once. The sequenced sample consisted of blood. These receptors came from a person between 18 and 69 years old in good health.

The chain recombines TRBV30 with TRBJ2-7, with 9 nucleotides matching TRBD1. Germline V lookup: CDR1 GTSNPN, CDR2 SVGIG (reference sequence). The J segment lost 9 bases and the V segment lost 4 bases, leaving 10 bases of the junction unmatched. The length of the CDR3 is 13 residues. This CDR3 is CAWTKNRQGGQYF. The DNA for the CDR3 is TGTGCCTGGACTAAGAACCGACAGGGGGGGCAGTACTTC. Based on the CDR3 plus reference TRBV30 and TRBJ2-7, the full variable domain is SQTIHQWPATLVQPVGSPLSLECTVEGTSNPNLYWYRQAAGRGLQLLFYSVGIGQISSEVPQNLSASRPQDRQFILSSKKLLLSDSGFYLCAWTKNRQGGQYFGPGTRLTVT.

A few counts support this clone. CDR3 residues: CASSGQVAEAFF. CDR3 sequence (DNA): TGTGCCAGCAGTGGACAGGTCGCTGAAGCTTTCTTT. This chain links TRBV2 with TRBJ1-1; perhaps TRBD1 as D (6 bases). With 4 bases removed from V and 6 bases from J, the gap between germline ends came to 9 bases. This CDR3 has 12 amino acids. Germline lookup yields CDR1 SNHLY and CDR2 FYNNEI.

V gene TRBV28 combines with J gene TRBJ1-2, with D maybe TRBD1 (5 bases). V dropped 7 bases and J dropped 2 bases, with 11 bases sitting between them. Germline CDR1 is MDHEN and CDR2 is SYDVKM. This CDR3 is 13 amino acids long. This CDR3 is CASTRGANYGYTF. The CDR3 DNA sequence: TGTGCCAGCACCCGCGGGGCGAACTATGGCTACACCTTC.

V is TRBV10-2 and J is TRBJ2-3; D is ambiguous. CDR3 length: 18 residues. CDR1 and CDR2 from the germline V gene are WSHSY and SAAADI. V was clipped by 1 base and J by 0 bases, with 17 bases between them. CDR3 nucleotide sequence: TGCGCCAGCAGTGAGTACGGGTGGGGTGTGAGGAGCACAGATACGCAGTATTTT. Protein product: CASSEYGWGVRSTDTQYF.

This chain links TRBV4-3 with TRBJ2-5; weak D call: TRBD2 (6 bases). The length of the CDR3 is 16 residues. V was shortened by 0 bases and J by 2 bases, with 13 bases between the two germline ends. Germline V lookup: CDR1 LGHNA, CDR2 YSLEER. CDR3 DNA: TGCGCCAGCAGCCAAGAAATGGCCGCGGGGCAAGAGACCCAGTACTTC. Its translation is CASSQEMAAGQETQYF.

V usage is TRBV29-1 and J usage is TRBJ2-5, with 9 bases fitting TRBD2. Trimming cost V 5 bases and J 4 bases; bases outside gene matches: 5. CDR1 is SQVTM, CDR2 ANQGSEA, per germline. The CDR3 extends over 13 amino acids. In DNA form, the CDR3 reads TGCAGCGTTCCGGTTAGCGGGAGAGAGACCCAGTACTTC. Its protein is CSVPVSGRETQYF. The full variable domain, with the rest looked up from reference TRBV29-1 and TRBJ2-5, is SAVISQKPSRDICQRGTSLTIQCQVDSQVTMMFWYRQQPGQSLTLIATANQGSEATYESGFVIDKFPISRPNLTFSTLTVSNMSPEDSSIYLCSVPVSGRETQYFGPGTRLLVL.

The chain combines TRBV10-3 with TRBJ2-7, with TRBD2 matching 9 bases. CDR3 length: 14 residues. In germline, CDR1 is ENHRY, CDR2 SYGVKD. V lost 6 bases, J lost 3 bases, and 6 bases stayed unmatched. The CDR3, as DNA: TGTGCCATCAGCATGACTAGCGGAGGCTACGAGCAGTACTTC. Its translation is CAISMTSGGYEQYF.

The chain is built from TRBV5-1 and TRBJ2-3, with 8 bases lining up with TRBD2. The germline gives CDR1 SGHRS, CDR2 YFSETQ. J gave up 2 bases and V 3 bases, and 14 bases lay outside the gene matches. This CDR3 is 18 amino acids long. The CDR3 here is CASSWTVGAGAFTDTQYF. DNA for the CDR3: TGCGCCAGCAGCTGGACAGTGGGAGCGGGAGCCTTCACAGATACGCAGTATTTT.

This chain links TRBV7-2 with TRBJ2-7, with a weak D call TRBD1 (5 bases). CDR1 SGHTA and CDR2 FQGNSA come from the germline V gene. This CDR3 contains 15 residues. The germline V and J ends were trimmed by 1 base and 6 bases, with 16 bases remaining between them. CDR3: CASSLDTQGRLEQYF. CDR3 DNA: TGTGCCAGCAGCTTAGACACCCAGGGAAGGCTCGAGCAGTACTTC.

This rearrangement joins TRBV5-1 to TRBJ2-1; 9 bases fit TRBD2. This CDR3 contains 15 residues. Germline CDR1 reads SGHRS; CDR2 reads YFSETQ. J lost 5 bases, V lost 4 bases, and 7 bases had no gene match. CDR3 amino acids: CASSLLAGANNEQFF. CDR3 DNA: TGCGCCAGCAGCCTCTTAGCGGGGGCCAACAATGAGCAGTTCTTC.

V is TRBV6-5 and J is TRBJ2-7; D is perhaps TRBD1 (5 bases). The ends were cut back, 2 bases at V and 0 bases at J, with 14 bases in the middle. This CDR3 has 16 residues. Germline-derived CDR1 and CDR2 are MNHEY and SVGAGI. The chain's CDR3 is CASSYQRQPSSYEQYV. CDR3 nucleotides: TGTGCCAGCAGTTACCAAAGACAGCCGTCCTCCTACGAGCAGTACGTC.

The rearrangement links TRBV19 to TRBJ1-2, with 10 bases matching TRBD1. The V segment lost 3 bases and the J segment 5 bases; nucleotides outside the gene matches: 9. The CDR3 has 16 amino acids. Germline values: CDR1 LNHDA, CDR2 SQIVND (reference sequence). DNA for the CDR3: TGTGCCAGTAGTATGTTGGCCGGGACAGGGGATTATGGCTACACCTTC. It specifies CASSMLAGTGDYGYTF.

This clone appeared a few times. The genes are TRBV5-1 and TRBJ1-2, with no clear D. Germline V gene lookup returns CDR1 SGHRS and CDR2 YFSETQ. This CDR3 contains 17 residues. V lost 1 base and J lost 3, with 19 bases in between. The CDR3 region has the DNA TGCGCCAGCAGCTTGACGGTGACGGGCCGCGGGGACTATGGCTACACCTTC. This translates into CASSLTVTGRGDYGYTF.

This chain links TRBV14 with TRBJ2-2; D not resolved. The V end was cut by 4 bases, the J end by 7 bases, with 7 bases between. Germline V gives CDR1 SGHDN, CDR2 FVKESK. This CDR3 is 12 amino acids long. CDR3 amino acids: CASSLAVGELFF. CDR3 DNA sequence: TGTGCCAGCAGCCTGGCGGTCGGGGAGCTGTTTTTT.

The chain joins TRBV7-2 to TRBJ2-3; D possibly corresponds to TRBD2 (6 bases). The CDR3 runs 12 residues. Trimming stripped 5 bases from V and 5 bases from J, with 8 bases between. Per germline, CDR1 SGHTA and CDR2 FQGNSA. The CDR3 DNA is TGTGCCAGCAGCCGGGGAGGAGATACGCAGTATTTT. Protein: CASSRGGDTQYF.

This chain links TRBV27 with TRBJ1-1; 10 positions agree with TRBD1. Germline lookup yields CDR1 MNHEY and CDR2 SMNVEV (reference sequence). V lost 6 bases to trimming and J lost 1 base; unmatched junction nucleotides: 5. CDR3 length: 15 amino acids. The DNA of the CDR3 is TGTGCCAGCAGCCCGGACAGGGGGGCGAACACTGAAGCTTTCTTT. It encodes CASSPDRGANTEAFF.